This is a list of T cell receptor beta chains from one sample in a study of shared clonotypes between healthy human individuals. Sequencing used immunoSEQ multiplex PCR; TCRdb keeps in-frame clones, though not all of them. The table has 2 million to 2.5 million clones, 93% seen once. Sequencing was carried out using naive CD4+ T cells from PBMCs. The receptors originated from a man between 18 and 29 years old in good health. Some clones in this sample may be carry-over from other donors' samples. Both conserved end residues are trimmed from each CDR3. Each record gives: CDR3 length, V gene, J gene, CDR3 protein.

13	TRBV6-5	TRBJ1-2	ASSYSFRGDYGYT
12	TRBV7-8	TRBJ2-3	ASSPDVYTDTQY
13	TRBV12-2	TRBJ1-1	ASRLAWIGDTEAF
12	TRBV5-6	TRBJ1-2	ASSLTGGKYGYT
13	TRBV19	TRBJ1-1	ASSPADRGKTEAF
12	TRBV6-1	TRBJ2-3	ASSASTGADTQY
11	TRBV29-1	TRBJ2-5	SSDQGAGETQY
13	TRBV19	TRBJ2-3	ASSPSDIDTDTQY
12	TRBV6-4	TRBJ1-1	ASSDGTGRTEAF
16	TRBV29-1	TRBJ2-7	SVGKAEGEGPPPYEQY
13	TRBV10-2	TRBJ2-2	ASKSGQGLSGELF
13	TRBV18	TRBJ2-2	ASSPQRSNTGELF
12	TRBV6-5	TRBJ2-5	ASSYARGRETQY
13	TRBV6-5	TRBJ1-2	ASSYSSGRVHGYT
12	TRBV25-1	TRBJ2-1	ASPKRDNYNGQF
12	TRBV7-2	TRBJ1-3	ASSLGAAGNTIY
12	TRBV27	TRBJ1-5	ASSFSGVSQPQH
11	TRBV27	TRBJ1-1	ASSYWRDTEAF
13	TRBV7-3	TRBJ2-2	ASSLYQGSTGELF
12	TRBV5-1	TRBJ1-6	ASRTDRGGSPLH
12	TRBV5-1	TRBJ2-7	ASKPQGGLYEQY
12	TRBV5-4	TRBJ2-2	ASSSQGRTGELF
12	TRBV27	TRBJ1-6	ASRLDRERSPLH
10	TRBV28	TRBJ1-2	ASSSNSEGYT
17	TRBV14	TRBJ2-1	ASRGQRGDSLLSYNEQF
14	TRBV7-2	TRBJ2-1	ASSLQTGSSYNEQF
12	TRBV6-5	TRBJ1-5	ASSYRDRNQPQH
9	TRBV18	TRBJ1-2	ASSPGLEYT
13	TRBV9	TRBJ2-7	ASSLSPGLGYEQY
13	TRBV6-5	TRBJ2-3	AAGTSGTRADTQY
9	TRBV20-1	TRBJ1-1	SLDRETEAF
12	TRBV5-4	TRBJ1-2	ASRPGGDGYGYT
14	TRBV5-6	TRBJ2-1	ASSLRGTSGQNEQF
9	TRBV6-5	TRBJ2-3	ASKGIDTQY
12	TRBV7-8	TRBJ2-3	ASSLGSRGDTQY
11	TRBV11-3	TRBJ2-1	ASSSRGGDEQF
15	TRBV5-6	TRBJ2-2	ASSLRLAGVYTGELF
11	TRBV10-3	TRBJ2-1	ATGGLANNEQF
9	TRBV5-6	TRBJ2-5	ASSSRETQY
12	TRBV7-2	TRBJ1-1	ASSLAGTGAEAF
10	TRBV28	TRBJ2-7	ASSLPAYEQY
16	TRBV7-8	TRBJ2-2	ASSFRDRGASNTGELF
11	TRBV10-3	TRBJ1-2	AISEPTALGYT
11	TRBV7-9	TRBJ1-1	ASSSTMNTEAF
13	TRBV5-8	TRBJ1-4	ASSLGPPTNEKLF
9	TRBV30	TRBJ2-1	AWSEGNEQF
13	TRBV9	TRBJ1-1	ASSVGLPMNTEAF
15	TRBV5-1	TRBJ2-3	ASSWGGGSVPTDTQY
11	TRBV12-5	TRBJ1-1	ASGLVGARLAF
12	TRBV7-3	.	ASSPGAGEYEQY
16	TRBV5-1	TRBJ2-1	ASSLGLAGGKDYNEQF
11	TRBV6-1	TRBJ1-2	ASSVRDRAGYT